Listed below are T cell receptor beta chains from one sample, sequenced in a study of cytomegalovirus exposure and HLA in healthy donors. Method: immunoSEQ multiplex PCR; TCRdb's copy keeps in-frame clones and lacks some. The sample holds 140,000 to 150,000 clones; less than 95% are singletons and the top ten take 1.5% to 2%. Specimen: PBMCs. These receptors were obtained from a man between 18 and 35 years old in good health and CMV-seropositive. The CDR3 runs from the conserved cysteine through the conserved F or W. The order of the fields is J gene, D gene, clone size, V gene, CDR3 DNA, CDR3 protein. The D gene is left open where the match is weak. Expanded clones get a size class; other rows say once, few or many, or leave the size out.

J gene: TRBJ2-7
D gene: -
clone size: -
V gene: TRBV5-4
CDR3 DNA: TGTGCCAGCAGCTTGGACCGGACTTACGAGCAGTACTTC
CDR3 protein: CASSLDRTYEQYF

J gene: TRBJ2-3
D gene: TRBD2
clone size: -
V gene: TRBV27
CDR3 DNA: TGTGCCAGCAGTGCTCTGACTAGCGGGAGTTTCGGAGATACGCAGTATTTT
CDR3 protein: CASSALTSGSFGDTQYF

J gene: TRBJ2-7
D gene: TRBD2
clone size: -
V gene: TRBV19
CDR3 DNA: TGTGCCAGTAGTGCAGGGACTAGCGGAGGCTACGAGCAGTACTTC
CDR3 protein: CASSAGTSGGYEQYF

J gene: TRBJ2-2
D gene: TRBD2
clone size: -
V gene: TRBV5-1
CDR3 DNA: TGCGCCAGCAGCCGAGAGAGCGGGAGGGCCGACGGGGAGCTGTTTTTT
CDR3 protein: CASSRESGRADGELFF

J gene: TRBJ2-5
D gene: -
clone size: -
V gene: TRBV2
CDR3 DNA: TGTGCCAGCAGGGAGGGGGAGACCCAGTACTTC
CDR3 protein: CASREGETQYF

J gene: TRBJ1-1
D gene: -
clone size: -
V gene: TRBV29-1
CDR3 DNA: TGCAGCGTTGAAAGGGGTAGGAACACTGAAGCTTTCTTT
CDR3 protein: CSVERGRNTEAFF

J gene: TRBJ2-5
D gene: TRBD2
clone size: once
V gene: TRBV18
CDR3 DNA: TGTGCCAGCTCACCAGGCCGGGCTAGCGGCCAAGAGACCCAGTACTTC
CDR3 protein: CASSPGRASGQETQYF

J gene: TRBJ1-2
D gene: TRBD1
clone size: -
V gene: TRBV27
CDR3 DNA: TGTGCCAGCAGTCCGATCGACAGGGTTGACGGCTACACCTTC
CDR3 protein: CASSPIDRVDGYTF

J gene: TRBJ2-7
D gene: -
clone size: -
V gene: TRBV27
CDR3 DNA: TGTGCCAGCAGTTTGGGGGGGCTAGCGACCCTCTACGAGCAGTACTTC
CDR3 protein: CASSLGGLATLYEQYF

J gene: TRBJ1-2
D gene: TRBD1
clone size: -
V gene: TRBV29-1
CDR3 DNA: TGCAGCGTTCCGACAGGGGGCATTCACTATGGCTACACCTTC
CDR3 protein: CSVPTGGIHYGYTF

J gene: TRBJ1-2
D gene: TRBD1
clone size: -
V gene: TRBV4-2
CDR3 DNA: TGTGCCACCTCACCCCGACAGGGCCTTGGCTACACCTTC
CDR3 protein: CATSPRQGLGYTF

J gene: TRBJ1-2
D gene: TRBD1
clone size: -
V gene: TRBV4-1
CDR3 DNA: TGCGCCAGCAGCCAAGGGTTACAGGGGGCGCAGGGCTACACCTTC
CDR3 protein: CASSQGLQGAQGYTF

J gene: TRBJ2-1
D gene: TRBD2
clone size: -
V gene: TRBV7-3
CDR3 DNA: TGTGCCAGCAGCCCCGGCGGGGGCTACAATGAGCAGTTCTTC
CDR3 protein: CASSPGGGYNEQFF

J gene: TRBJ2-5
D gene: TRBD2
clone size: -
V gene: TRBV7-8
CDR3 DNA: TGTGCCAGCAGCAAAACGGGACTAGCGGGAGGGGGGGGCCAAGAGACCCAGTACTTC
CDR3 protein: CASSKTGLAGGGGQETQYF

J gene: TRBJ2-1
D gene: TRBD2
clone size: -
V gene: TRBV4-1
CDR3 DNA: TGCGCCAGCAGCCGTACCCCCCTGACTAGCGGGAGTGGGGGTGAGCAGTTCTTC
CDR3 protein: CASSRTPLTSGSGGEQFF